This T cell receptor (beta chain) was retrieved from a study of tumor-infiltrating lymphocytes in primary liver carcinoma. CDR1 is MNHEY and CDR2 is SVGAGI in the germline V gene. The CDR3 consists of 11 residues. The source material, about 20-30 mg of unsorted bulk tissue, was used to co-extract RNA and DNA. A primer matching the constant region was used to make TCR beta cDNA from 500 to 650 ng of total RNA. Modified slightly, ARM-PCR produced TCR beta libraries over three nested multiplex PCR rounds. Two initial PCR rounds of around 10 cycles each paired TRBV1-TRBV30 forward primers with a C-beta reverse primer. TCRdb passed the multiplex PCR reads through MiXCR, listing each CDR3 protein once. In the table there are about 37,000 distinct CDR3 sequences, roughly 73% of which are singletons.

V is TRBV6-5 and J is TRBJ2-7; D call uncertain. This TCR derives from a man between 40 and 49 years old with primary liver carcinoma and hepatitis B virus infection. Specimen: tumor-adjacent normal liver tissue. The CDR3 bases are TGTCTCAGCAGTTCGGGTCGCGAGCAGTACTTC. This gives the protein CLSSSGREQYF.